Below, 19 T cell receptor beta chains from the same sample are listed, as sequenced in a study of cytomegalovirus exposure and HLA in healthy donors. The study ran its PCR with 60 Vbeta and 13 Jbeta primers. Assay used: immunoSEQ multiplex PCR; TCRdb lists only in-frame clones, some missing. The sample yields about 100,000 clones, approximately 68% seen once. The specimen sequenced was PBMCs. The source is a young woman in good health and CMV-seropositive.

The genes are TRBV30 and TRBJ2-5; 8 bases fit TRBD2. Judging by the DNA end, TRBJ2-7 fits better; the J call may be wrong. This CDR3 has 13 residues. Looked up from germline, CDR1 is GTSNPN and CDR2 is SVGIG (reference sequence). The chain's CDR3 is CAWRKRGNYEQYF. Here the CDR3 DNA reads TGTGCCTGGAGGAAGCGGGGGAACTACGAGCAGTACTTC.

V and J are TRBV7-2 and TRBJ2-1, with TRBD1 matching 7 bases. CDR1 and CDR2 (germline): SGHTA, FQGNSA. This CDR3 has 15 amino acids. Unmatched junction bases numbered 9, after V lost 5 bases and J lost 5 bases. The CDR3 nucleotides read TGTGCCAGCAGCCTACAGACAGGGAATCACAATGAGCAGTTCTTC. Translating gives CASSLQTGNHNEQFF.

This sequence joins TRBV7-6 and TRBJ2-5, with 7 positions matching TRBD2. The J segment lost 5 bases and the V segment lost 5 bases, leaving 11 bases of the junction unmatched. The CDR3 covers 15 residues. Germline values: CDR1 SGHVS, CDR2 FNYEAQ. The CDR3 is CASSKSGTLRETQYF. The CDR3 region has the DNA TGTGCCAGCAGCAAAAGCGGGACCCTCAGGGAGACCCAGTACTTC.

This sequence joins TRBV5-1 and TRBJ2-7, with D maybe TRBD1 (6 bases). Germline V lookup: CDR1 SGHRS, CDR2 YFSETQ. V gave up 4 bases and J gave up 0 bases, with 11 bases separating them. This CDR3 has 14 amino acids. The CDR3 protein is CASSTTGNSYEQYF. CDR3 DNA sequence: TGCGCCAGCAGCACAACAGGGAACTCCTACGAGCAGTACTTC.

In this sample, this clone turned up a few times. The genes are TRBV5-8 and TRBJ2-7, with TRBD1 matching 9 bases. The CDR3 covers 15 residues. Trimming cost V 7 bases and J 0 bases; bases outside gene matches: 8. Germline lookup yields CDR1 SGHTS and CDR2 YDEGEE. The CDR3 reads CASRQGGRASYEQYF. In DNA, the CDR3 is TGTGCCAGCCGACAGGGGGGGAGGGCCTCCTACGAGCAGTACTTC.

The CDR3 sequence is CASSPGLAGGYTGELFF. The CDR3 bases are TGCGCCAGCAGCCCTGGACTAGCGGGAGGGTACACCGGGGAGCTGTTTTTT. The chain links TRBV4-3 to TRBJ2-2, with 15 bases that match TRBD2. The V and J ends lost 4 bases and 3 bases, in that order; junction bases with no gene match: 3. From germline, CDR1 is LGHNA and CDR2 YSLEER. The CDR3 covers 17 residues.

The gene calls are TRBV19 and TRBJ2-3; 10 bases fit TRBD2. Germline V gene data show CDR1 as LNHDA and CDR2 as SQIVND (reference sequence). The trim removed 4 bases at V and 3 bases at J, leaving 4 bases unmatched. The CDR3 runs 15 residues. CDR3 nucleotide sequence: TGTGCCAGTAGTAAAGCGGGAGGGTTGACAGATACGCAGTATTTT. It yields the protein CASSKAGGLTDTQYF.

The rearrangement joins TRBV28 to TRBJ2-7; D is possibly TRBD1 (6 bases). Per the germline V gene, CDR1 is MDHEN and CDR2 is SYDVKM. Trimming cost V 6 bases and J 2 bases, with 17 bases left between them. The CDR3 spans 15 residues. The CDR3 DNA is TGTGCCAGCAGCTGGACAGCTCTGGGGGCCTACGAGCAGTACTTC. Translation gives CASSWTALGAYEQYF.

The CDR3 DNA reads as TGTGCCAGCAGTACAGGGCACTCTGGAAACACCATATATTTT. It yields the protein CASSTGHSGNTIYF. The V and J genes are TRBV28 and TRBJ1-3; D is possibly TRBD1 (6 bases). Germline CDR1 MDHEN, CDR2 SYDVKM. The CDR3 contains 14 residues. The V and J ends lost 5 bases and 0 bases respectively, with 8 bases between them.

In its sample, this clone was seen a few times. The genes are TRBV19 and TRBJ2-5, with TRBD2 matching 10 bases. Per germline, CDR1 LNHDA and CDR2 SQIVND (reference sequence). V shed 3 bases and J 2 bases; nucleotides not matched to a gene: 6. The CDR3 extends over 16 amino acids. The CDR3, as DNA: TGTGCCAGTAGTATGGGGACTAGCGAAGGACAAGAGACCCAGTACTTC. It encodes CASSMGTSEGQETQYF.

The chain recombines TRBV6-1 with TRBJ2-7; 10 positions agree with TRBD1. The CDR3 has 15 residues. Germline CDR1 MNHNS, CDR2 SASEGT. With V trimmed by 1 base and J by 0 bases, 0 bases remained unmatched. The CDR3 is CASSEGTGGSYEQYF. The CDR3 coding sequence is TGTGCCAGCAGTGAAGGGACAGGGGGCTCCTACGAGCAGTACTTC.

To note about this clone: Distinct nucleotide sequences in the sample also encode this CDR3. CDR3 region: CASSYEETQYF. In DNA form, the CDR3 reads TGTGCCAGCAGTTATGAGGAGACCCAGTACTTC. The chain couples TRBV6-5 to TRBJ2-5; D gene uncertain. This CDR3 has 11 residues. Trimming removed 3 bases from V and 5 bases from J, with 4 bases in between. Germline lookup yields CDR1 MNHEY and CDR2 SVGAGI.

The genes are TRBV29-1 and TRBJ2-7; weak D call: TRBD1 (5 bases). The germline V gene encodes CDR1 SQVTM and CDR2 ANQGSEA. The CDR3 extends over 15 amino acids. V was pared by 1 base and J by 0 bases, with 13 bases between. The CDR3 protein is CSVEGVGQGSYEQYF. The CDR3 coding sequence is TGCAGCGTTGAAGGTGTTGGCCAGGGCTCCTACGAGCAGTACTTC.

In this sample, this clone turned up a few times. V is TRBV6-5 and J is TRBJ2-5; weak D call: TRBD2 (6 bases). Germline CDR1 is MNHEY and CDR2 is SVGAGI. This CDR3 has 15 amino acids. V lost 6 bases to trimming and J lost 5 bases, with 19 bases between them. The CDR3 protein is CASRAGPDYGETQYF. DNA for the CDR3: TGTGCCAGCAGGGCCGGGCCGGACTACGGGGAGACCCAGTACTTC.

The rearrangement uses TRBV29-1 and TRBJ1-4; D perhaps matches TRBD1 (5 bases). CDR1 and CDR2 (germline): SQVTM, ANQGSEA. V lost 6 bases to trimming and J lost 1 base, with 12 bases between them. The CDR3 has 14 residues. CDR3 in amino acids: CSVTDSLTNEKLFF. CDR3 coding DNA: TGCAGCGTAACCGACAGTTTAACTAATGAAAAACTGTTTTTT.

This clone was picked up one time. V and J are TRBV6-5 and TRBJ1-2; the D is unclear. CDR1 and CDR2 (germline): MNHEY, SVGAGI. Between the trimmed V and J ends, which lost 2 bases and 8 bases, there was a span of 9 bases. The CDR3 covers 12 residues. CDR3 protein: CASSYGPSGYTF. The CDR3 DNA follows: TGTGCCAGCAGTTACGGGCCAAGCGGCTACACCTTC.

The V gene is TRBV5-1, the J gene TRBJ2-6; D perhaps matches TRBD2 (5 bases). V lost 2 bases, J lost 0 bases, and 15 bases lay in between. Germline-derived CDR1 and CDR2 are SGHRS and YFSETQ. The CDR3 covers 18 residues. The CDR3 reads CASSFGETPPSGANVLTF. CDR3 nucleotides: TGCGCCAGCAGCTTCGGGGAAACACCCCCCTCTGGGGCCAACGTCCTGACTTTC.

The chain employs TRBV7-3 and TRBJ2-7, with 8 positions matching TRBD2. V lost 2 bases and J lost 1; bases outside the gene matches: 7. The CDR3 consists of 16 residues. CDR1 and CDR2 (germline): SGHTA, FQGTGA. CDR3 sequence reads: CASSLLTLAGSYEQYF. CDR3 DNA: TGTGCCAGCAGCTTACTCACGCTAGCGGGTTCCTACGAGCAGTACTTC.

This clone occurred once. In DNA, the CDR3 is TGTGCCAGCAGTCCTGGACAGGGTCGAACCCTAAGCCCAAAAGCTTTCTTT. Translated: CASSPGQGRTLSPKAFF. The V gene is TRBV27, the J gene TRBJ1-1; 8 bases are shared with TRBD1. The CDR3 totals 17 residues. V lost 5 bases to trimming and J lost 9 bases; unmatched junction nucleotides: 20. Germline CDR1 MNHEY, CDR2 SMNVEV (reference sequence).